This TCR beta chain comes out of a study of cytomegalovirus exposure and HLA in healthy donors. Study-level findings and limits: The classifier was said to identify cytomegalovirus status with high specificity and sensitivity.

The study ran its PCR with 60 Vbeta and 13 Jbeta primers. The method was immunoSEQ multiplex PCR; TCRdb's version includes in-frame clones alone and lacks a portion of them. This table has roughly 100,000 clones, about 12% appearing once. Germline assignment: CDR1 SGHRS and CDR2 YFSETQ. The V end lost 4 bases, the J end lost 2 bases, and 12 bases lay between the germline ends. The CDR3 loop spans 14 amino acids. This clone showed up just a few times. Antigen: not known. This sequence joins TRBV5-1 and TRBJ1-1; weak D call: TRBD1 (6 bases). This sequence originates from a middle-aged man in good health and CMV-seropositive. Material for sequencing was PBMCs. The CDR3 nucleotides are TGCGCCAGCAGCCCCAGGACAGTAAACACTGAAGCTTTCTTT. Residues: CASSPRTVNTEAFF.